Listed below are T cell receptor beta chains from one sample, sequenced in a study of blood T cells in healthy people across ages. TCRdb processed the 5' RACE reads anew with MiXCR; each CDR3 protein has one entry. The sample yields 750,000 to 950,000 distinct CDR3 sequences, 20% to 30% seen once. Another study also made use of these data, one on T cells of mothers and their children.

The sequencing input was blood. The receptors shown here come from a boy younger than 18 in good health. Each CDR3 is given with its conserved first and last residue. The D gene is left open where the match is weak. Rows may omit the clone size; those that give it use once, few, many or a size class.

D: TRBD1
V: TRBV5-4
J: TRBJ1-4
length: 15
size: -
DNA: TGTGCCAGCAGCTCCGGACCGGGACAGGGAGAAAAACTGTTTTTT
CDR3: CASSSGPGQGEKLFF

D: TRBD1
V: TRBV5-1
J: TRBJ2-5
length: 15
size: -
DNA: TGCGCCAGCAGCAACCGGGACAGGCCCCAAGAGACCCAGTACTTC
CDR3: CASSNRDRPQETQYF

D: TRBD1
V: TRBV12-3/TRBV12-4
J: TRBJ2-4
length: 12
size: few
DNA: TGTGCCAGCGGGACAGGGACAGACATTCAGTACTTC
CDR3: CASGTGTDIQYF

D: TRBD1
V: TRBV6-1
J: TRBJ2-1
length: 16
size: -
DNA: TGTGCCAGCAAATTTGAGGGGGCCTCAGGGATCAATGAGCAGTTCTTC
CDR3: CASKFEGASGINEQFF

D: TRBD2
V: TRBV5-1
J: TRBJ2-5
length: 14
size: -
DNA: TGCGCCAGCGGCTCGACTAGCGGGATAGAGACCCAGTACTTC
CDR3: CASGSTSGIETQYF

D: -
V: TRBV5-1
J: TRBJ2-5
length: 17
size: few
DNA: TGCGCCGGCAGCTTGGTGGGGCGGACGCCGATGGGAGAGACCCAGTACTTC
CDR3: CAGSLVGRTPMGETQYF

D: -
V: TRBV24-1
J: TRBJ2-7
length: 13
size: -
DNA: TGTGGCACCAGTGATCCGGACAGCCCAGAGCAGTACTTC
CDR3: CGTSDPDSPEQYF

D: TRBD1
V: TRBV6-1
J: TRBJ2-5
length: 16
size: -
DNA: TGTGCCAGCAGTACCCCGGGACAGGGGATTCTGGAGACCCAGTACTTC
CDR3: CASSTPGQGILETQYF

D: TRBD2
V: TRBV3-1
J: TRBJ2-3
length: 16
size: -
DNA: TGTGCCAGCAGCCGGCTAGCGGGGGGGTTTTTAGATACGCAGTATTTT
CDR3: CASSRLAGGFLDTQYF

D: TRBD2
V: TRBV2
J: TRBJ2-7
length: 13
size: -
DNA: TGTGCCTCAGGGCGGGAGGGAGTCTACGAGCAGTACTTC
CDR3: CASGREGVYEQYF

D: -
V: TRBV2
J: TRBJ2-2
length: 13
size: few
DNA: TGTGCCAGCAGGGGCCGTAACACCGGGGAGCTGTTTTTT
CDR3: CASRGRNTGELFF

D: -
V: TRBV24-1
J: TRBJ1-5
length: 14
size: -
DNA: TGTGCCACCAGTGATTTTAGGGCGGATCAGCCCCAGCATTTT
CDR3: CATSDFRADQPQHF

D: TRBD1
V: TRBV10-3
J: TRBJ1-4
length: 15
size: few
DNA: TGTGCCATCAGTACCGGACAGGGGGAGTATGAAAAACTGTTTTTT
CDR3: CAISTGQGEYEKLFF

D: TRBD1
V: TRBV7-9
J: TRBJ2-1
length: 11
size: few
DNA: TGTGCCAGCAGACGGGACAGTAAGCAGTTCTTC
CDR3: CASRRDSKQFF

D: TRBD1
V: TRBV13
J: TRBJ1-5
length: 14
size: -
DNA: TGTGCCAGCAGCATAGGACAGGGCGGTCAGCCCCAGCATTTT
CDR3: CASSIGQGGQPQHF

D: TRBD1
V: TRBV5-1
J: TRBJ2-7
length: 13
size: few
DNA: TGCGCCAGCAGCGAGGGACAGGGGATCGAGCAGTACTTC
CDR3: CASSEGQGIEQYF

D: -
V: TRBV9
J: TRBJ1-2
length: 14
size: -
DNA: TGTGCCAGCAGTTCCGACCGCCGACAGACTGGCTACACCTTC
CDR3: CASSSDRRQTGYTF

D: -
V: TRBV3-1
J: TRBJ2-5
length: 14
size: -
DNA: TGTGCCAGCAGCCGGAGGGGGAACCAAGAGACCCAGTACTTC
CDR3: CASSRRGNQETQYF

D: -
V: TRBV5-1
J: TRBJ2-7
length: 14
size: few
DNA: TGCGCCAGCAGCTGGGGGACATTATTCTACGAGCAGTACTTC
CDR3: CASSWGTLFYEQYF

D: -
V: TRBV7-8
J: TRBJ1-2
length: 16
size: -
DNA: TGTGCCAGCAGCTCGGCCCGGGGCCCAACCAACTATGGCCACACCTTC
CDR3: CASSSARGPTNYGHTF

D: -
V: TRBV5-1
J: TRBJ2-5
length: 13
size: once
DNA: TGCGCCAGCAGTCCACTGCAATCGGAGACCCAGTACTTC
CDR3: CASSPLQSETQYF

D: -
V: TRBV3-1
J: TRBJ2-1
length: 14
size: -
DNA: TGTGCCAGCAGCCCCGGGTCAGGTTGGAATGAGCAGTTCTTC
CDR3: CASSPGSGWNEQFF

D: -
V: TRBV7-8
J: TRBJ2-7
length: 13
size: -
DNA: TGTGCCAGCAGCTTAGCGCAGGAAGCGAAGCAGTACTTC
CDR3: CASSLAQEAKQYF

D: -
V: TRBV14
J: TRBJ2-7
length: 14
size: few
DNA: TGTGCCAGCAGCCATCTCGACAGCTCCTACGAGCAGTACTTC
CDR3: CASSHLDSSYEQYF

D: -
V: TRBV12-3/TRBV12-4
J: TRBJ1-3
length: 13
size: few
DNA: TGTGCCAGCAGCCCTACCGCCCGGGGCACCATATATTTT
CDR3: CASSPTARGTIYF

D: -
V: TRBV7-9
J: TRBJ1-2
length: 16
size: -
DNA: TGTGCCAGCAGCAAGGAGCGGGGACCACCTAACTATGGCTACACCTTC
CDR3: CASSKERGPPNYGYTF

D: -
V: TRBV2
J: TRBJ2-5
length: 14
size: few
DNA: TGTGCCAGCAGTGAGGGGCGGGGCCCGGTTGCCCAGTACTTC
CDR3: CASSEGRGPVAQYF

D: -
V: TRBV12-3/TRBV12-4
J: TRBJ1-3
length: 11
size: -
DNA: TGTGCCAGCACCCCAGGGGTGGCCATATATTTT
CDR3: CASTPGVAIYF

D: -
V: TRBV20-1
J: TRBJ1-2
length: 12
size: -
DNA: TGCAGTTCCCTGGCCGGATTCTATGGCTACACCTTC
CDR3: CSSLAGFYGYTF

D: -
V: TRBV20-1
J: TRBJ2-5
length: 12
size: few
DNA: TGCAGTGCTAGGTGGACAGAAGAGACCCAGTACTTC
CDR3: CSARWTEETQYF

D: -
V: TRBV25-1
J: TRBJ1-2
length: 13
size: -
DNA: TGTGCCAGCAGGGCCGGGGGTGCAAATGGCTACACCTTC
CDR3: CASRAGGANGYTF

D: TRBD2
V: TRBV6-5
J: TRBJ2-1
length: 16
size: -
DNA: TGTGCCAGCAGTTACTCTAGGACTAGCGGTTACAATGAGCAGTTCTTC
CDR3: CASSYSRTSGYNEQFF

D: -
V: TRBV27
J: TRBJ2-3
length: 15
size: -
DNA: TGTGCCAGCAGTTTATACCGGATTAGCACAGATACGCAGTATTTT
CDR3: CASSLYRISTDTQYF

D: -
V: TRBV18
J: TRBJ2-1
length: 15
size: -
DNA: TGTGCCAGCTCACAGTCGGGATCCCCCTACAATGAGCAGTTCTTC
CDR3: CASSQSGSPYNEQFF

D: TRBD2
V: TRBV20-1
J: TRBJ2-5
length: 14
size: few
DNA: TGCAGTGCTAGTCCAGCGGGGGTAGGGGAGACCCAGTACTTC
CDR3: CSASPAGVGETQYF

D: -
V: TRBV2
J: TRBJ1-1
length: 15
size: -
DNA: TGTGCCAGCAGTCCCACGACTCCTTTGGGCGCTGAAGCTTTCTTT
CDR3: CASSPTTPLGAEAFF

D: -
V: TRBV5-1
J: TRBJ2-3
length: 13
size: few
DNA: TGCGCCAGCAGCTTGGACCCCCTTACTACGCAGTATTTT
CDR3: CASSLDPLTTQYF

D: -
V: TRBV7-9
J: TRBJ2-3
length: 14
size: many
DNA: TGTGCCAGCAGCGCCGACTTTAGTCCAGATACGCAGTATTTT
CDR3: CASSADFSPDTQYF

D: -
V: TRBV29-1
J: TRBJ2-1
length: 12
size: -
DNA: TGCAGCGTCTCGGGCTCCTACAATGAGCAGTTCTTC
CDR3: CSVSGSYNEQFF

D: -
V: TRBV12-3/TRBV12-4
J: TRBJ2-1
length: 13
size: few
DNA: TGTGCCAGCAGTTTAGGAAAGGACAATGAGCAGTTCTTC
CDR3: CASSLGKDNEQFF

D: TRBD1
V: TRBV15
J: TRBJ1-2
length: 16
size: -
DNA: TGTGCCACCAGCAGAGATTTTCAGCCAGGGGGGACCGGCTACACCTTC
CDR3: CATSRDFQPGGTGYTF

D: TRBD1
V: TRBV28
J: TRBJ1-1
length: 16
size: -
DNA: TGTGCCAGTAGTCCCGGGACAGGGTCGGGGGGTACTGAAGCTTTCTTT
CDR3: CASSPGTGSGGTEAFF

D: TRBD2
V: TRBV11-2
J: TRBJ2-3
length: 18
size: once
DNA: TGTGCCAGCAGCTTAGGCCGACTAGCTATAAAACGCACAGATACGCAGTATTTT
CDR3: CASSLGRLAIKRTDTQYF

D: TRBD2
V: TRBV10-1
J: TRBJ2-5
length: 15
size: -
DNA: TGCGCCAGCAGTGAGTCGACTGCGGGGGGGGAGACCCAGTACTTC
CDR3: CASSESTAGGETQYF

D: TRBD1
V: TRBV7-9
J: TRBJ2-4
length: 14
size: few
DNA: TGTGCCTGCAGCGGATTTGGACAGGCACACATTCAGTACTTC
CDR3: CACSGFGQAHIQYF

D: -
V: TRBV10-2
J: TRBJ2-5
length: 16
size: -
DNA: TGCGCCAGCAGTGGGGCGGCTAATAAGGACTGGGAGACCCAGTACTTC
CDR3: CASSGAANKDWETQYF